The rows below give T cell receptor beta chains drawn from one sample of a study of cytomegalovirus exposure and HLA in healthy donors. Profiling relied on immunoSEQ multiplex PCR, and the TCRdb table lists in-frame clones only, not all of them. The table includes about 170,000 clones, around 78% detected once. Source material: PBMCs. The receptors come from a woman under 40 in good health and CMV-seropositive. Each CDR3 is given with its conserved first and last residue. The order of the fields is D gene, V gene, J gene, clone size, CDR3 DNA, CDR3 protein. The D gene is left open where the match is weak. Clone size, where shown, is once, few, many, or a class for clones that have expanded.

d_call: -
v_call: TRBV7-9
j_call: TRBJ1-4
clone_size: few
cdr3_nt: TGTGCCAGCAGCCAGGACAGAAGACACGAAAAACTGTTTTTT
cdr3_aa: CASSQDRRHEKLFF

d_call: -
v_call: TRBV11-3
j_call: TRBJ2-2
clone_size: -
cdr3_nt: TGTGCCAGCAGCTCTCCCTCGAGGACCGGGGAGCTGTTTTTT
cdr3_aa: CASSSPSRTGELFF

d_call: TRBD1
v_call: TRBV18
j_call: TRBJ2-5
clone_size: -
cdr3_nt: TGTGCCAGCTCACCAGGGACAGGGTTGAGGGGCCAAGAGACCCAGTACTTC
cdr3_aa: CASSPGTGLRGQETQYF

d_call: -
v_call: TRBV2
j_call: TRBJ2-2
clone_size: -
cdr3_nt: TGTGCCAGCAGGAGGGAGTCTGGGGAGCTGTTTTTT
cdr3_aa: CASRRESGELFF

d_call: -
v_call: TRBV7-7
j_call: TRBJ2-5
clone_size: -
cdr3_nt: TGTGCCAGCAGCTCAATCGATTTGGGGCGGCGACAAGAGACCCAGTACTTC
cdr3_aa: CASSSIDLGRRQETQYF

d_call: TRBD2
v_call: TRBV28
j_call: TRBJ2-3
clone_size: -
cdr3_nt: TGTGCCAGCAGTTTAGGTTTTAGCGGGGGGGCAACAGATACGCAGTATTTT
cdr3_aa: CASSLGFSGGATDTQYF

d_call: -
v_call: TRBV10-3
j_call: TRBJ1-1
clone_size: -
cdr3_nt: TGTGCCATCAGTGAGTCGAGTTTGAGGTTTACTGAAGCTTTCTTT
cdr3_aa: CAISESSLRFTEAFF

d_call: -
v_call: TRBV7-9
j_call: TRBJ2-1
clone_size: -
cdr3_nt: TGTGCCAGCAGCTTATACAGGGTGGGTGAGCAGTTCTTC
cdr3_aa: CASSLYRVGEQFF

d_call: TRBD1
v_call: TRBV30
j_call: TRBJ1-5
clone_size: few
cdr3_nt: TGTGCCTGGAGCCGACAGGGTACGGAGCCCCAGCATTTT
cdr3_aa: CAWSRQGTEPQHF

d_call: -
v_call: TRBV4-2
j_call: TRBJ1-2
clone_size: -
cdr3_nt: TGTGCCAGCAGCCAAGATAGGAACAGCGGCGGCTACACCTTC
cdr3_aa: CASSQDRNSGGYTF

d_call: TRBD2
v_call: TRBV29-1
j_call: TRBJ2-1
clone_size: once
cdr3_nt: TGCAGCGTCGCGAATGGAGGACTAGCGGGCAGGACCTCCTACAATGAGCAGTTCTTC
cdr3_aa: CSVANGGLAGRTSYNEQFF

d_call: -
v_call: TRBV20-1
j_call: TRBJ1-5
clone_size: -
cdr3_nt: TGCAGTGCCCTCGGTCAGCCCCAGCATTTT
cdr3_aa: CSALGQPQHF

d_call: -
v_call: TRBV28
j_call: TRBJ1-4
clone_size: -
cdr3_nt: TGTGCCACCCAGACAGCCGGTGTCGAGGAAAAACTGTTTTTT
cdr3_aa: CATQTAGVEEKLFF

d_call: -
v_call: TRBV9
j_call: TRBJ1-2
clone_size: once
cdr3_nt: TGTGCCAGCAGCGTTAGCACAAGTGGCTACACCTTC
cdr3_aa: CASSVSTSGYTF

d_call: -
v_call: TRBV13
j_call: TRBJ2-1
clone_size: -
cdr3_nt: TGTGCCAGCAGCTTAGGATCCCGGTCTGAGCAGTTCTTC
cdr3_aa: CASSLGSRSEQFF

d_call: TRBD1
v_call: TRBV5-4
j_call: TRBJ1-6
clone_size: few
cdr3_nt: TGTGCCAGCAGCTTTAAGGTCAGGGGGATTTCACCCCTCCACTTT
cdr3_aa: CASSFKVRGISPLHF

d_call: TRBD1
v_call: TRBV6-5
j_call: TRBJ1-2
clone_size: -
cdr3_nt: TGTGCCAGCAGTTACTTCCAGGGGGCGCCTGGCTACACCTTC
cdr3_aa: CASSYFQGAPGYTF